This TCR beta chain is drawn from a study of CD8+ T cells in alopecia areata. Study-level background: Skin from approximately 6-12-month-old C3H/HeJ graft donors with spontaneous alopecia went to approximately 6-10-week-old female C3H/HeJ mice.

Study results and caveats: Especially in alopecia totalis/universalis, lesional scalp showed greater clonality than normal scalp did.

The germline gives CDR1 NSHNY, CDR2 SYGAGN. The V gene lost 0 bases and the J gene lost 0 bases, with 17 bases spanning the gap. This CDR3 comprises 18 residues. This clone has more than one count but fewer than ten. Its specificity is unknown. Gene labels here are mouse ones. The DNA ends 4 residues before the CDR3 does, and the rest of the CDR3 is filled in from the germline J gene. A sort of pooled cutaneous lymph node cells used CD4, CD8alpha, NKG2D, NKG2ACE and other stains. Isolated RNA was reverse transcribed into cDNA used as the sequencing template. TCRdb's table, derived via immunoSEQ multiplex PCR, lists solely in-frame clones and lacks some. The repertoire consists of 200,000 to 300,000 clones, none detected only once.

The sample was CD4+ T cells sorted from a lymph node. The chain recombines TRBV13-1 with TRBJ2-3, with a possible D match to TRBD1 (6 bases). The TCR originated in a C3H/HeJ mouse with alopecia areata. As its MHC haplotype, the strain has H2-k. The sequenced part of the CDR3 DNA is TGTGCCAGCAGTGATGCGATTGGGACAAAACCTAGTGCAGAA. Translating it yields CASSDAIGTKPSAE. The entire CDR3 is CASSDAIGTKPSAETLYF.